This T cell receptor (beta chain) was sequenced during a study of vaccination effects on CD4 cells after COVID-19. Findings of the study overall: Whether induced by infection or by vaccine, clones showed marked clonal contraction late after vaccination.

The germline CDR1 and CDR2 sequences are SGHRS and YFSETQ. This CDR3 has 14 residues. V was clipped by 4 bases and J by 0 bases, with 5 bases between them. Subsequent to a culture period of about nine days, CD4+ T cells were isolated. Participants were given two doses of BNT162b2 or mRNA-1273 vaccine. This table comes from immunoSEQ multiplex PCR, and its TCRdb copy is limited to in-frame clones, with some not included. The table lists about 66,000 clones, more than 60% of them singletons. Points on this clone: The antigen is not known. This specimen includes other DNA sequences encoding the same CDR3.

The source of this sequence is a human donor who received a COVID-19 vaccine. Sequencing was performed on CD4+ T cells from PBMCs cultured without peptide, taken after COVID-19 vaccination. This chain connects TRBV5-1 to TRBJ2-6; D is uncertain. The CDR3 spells CASSVYSGANVLTF. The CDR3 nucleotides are TGCGCCAGCAGCGTGTACTCTGGGGCCAACGTCCTGACTTTC.